This T cell receptor beta chain was recorded in a study of blood T cell repertoires in COVID-19. Study-level background: The United States, Italy and Spain provided the acute and convalescent COVID-19 samples. In each case, the material was cDNA or gDNA derived from T cells, B-cell-depleted T cells, or PBMCs.

Participants were aged about 18 to 100 years from around 25 US areas. The V end lost 4 bases, the J end lost 11 bases, and 11 bases lay between the germline ends. The CDR3 totals 11 residues. Germline lookup yields CDR1 MNHEY and CDR2 SVGAGI. Authors' data handling: It was from reference gene primer amplification that nucleated cell counts were estimated. Here immunoSEQ multiplex PCR was the method, and the copy in TCRdb shows in-frame clones only, minus some. For V, J and clone size, that table is used; D and trimming come from the DNA. The repertoire includes more than 250,000 clones, around 89% of them detected once, and roughly 1.2% sits in the top ten.

This chain uses TRBV6-5 with TRBJ1-1, with D maybe TRBD1 (6 bases). The sequencing sample was made of PBMCs or T cells enriched from blood (not recorded which). The clonotype originates from a woman aged 40 to 49 with acute COVID-19. DNA of the CDR3: TGTGCCAGCAGTTCAGGGGTAAGGGCTTTCTTT. Protein sequence: CASSSGVRAFF.